This section outlines one T cell receptor beta chain sequence together with its context. Its target is not known. The sample comes from a study of OX40 agonist ivuxolimab in advanced cancers. At the level of the study: Among those enrolled, mean age was about 60 years (range roughly 23 to 85) and approximately 83% were male. One hepatocellular carcinoma and two cutaneous melanoma patients partially responded.

Repertoires were generated with immunoSEQ multiplex PCR, while TCRdb's copy carries only in-frame clones and drops some. The data hold tens of thousands of clones, with almost 85% observed a single time. Overall study results and limits: The 0.1-3.0 mg/kg partial responders had among the lowest clonal expansion.

Looked up from germline, CDR1 is SGHDN and CDR2 is FVKESK. This CDR3 spans 16 amino acids. Trimming removed 5 bases at V and 0 bases at J, with 13 bases between. The receptor comes from an adult with an advanced solid tumor such as melanoma, head and neck, liver or kidney cancer. Specimen: CD4+ or CD8+ T cells sorted from blood, collected in a trial of the OX40 agonist ivuxolimab. The chain recombines TRBV14 with TRBJ1-4, with D tentatively TRBD1 (5 bases). CDR3 sequence (DNA): TGTGCCAGCAGCTTCCGGGACGTCCCAACTAATGAAAAACTGTTTTTT. Its protein product is CASSFRDVPTNEKLFF.